These 27 T cell receptor beta chains were sequenced from one sample in a study of regulatory T cells in long-lasting Graves disease. HTBI primers from iRepertoire and Arm-PCR of CDR3 regions yielded the TCR beta libraries. One entry per CDR3 protein, called by TCRdb with MiXCR from the multiplex PCR reads. The repertoire includes roughly 500,000 distinct CDR3 sequences, around 11% of them detected once, and approximately 9% sits in the top ten. The time point: newly diagnosed GD, antithyroid drugs for less than 3 months. The TCR library was made from RNA extracted from PBMCs. The same data also went into a second study, on T cells in Graves' hyperthyroidism and ophthalmopathy.

The sample was peripheral blood mononuclear cells (PBMCs), taken at new diagnosis, from a patient treated with antithyroid drugs. The source of these receptors is a woman aged 30 to 39 with Graves disease.

The chain carries TRBV5-6 and TRBJ1-1, with D possibly TRBD1 on 6 matching bases. Germline-derived CDR1 and CDR2 are SGHDT and YYEEEE. CDR3 length equals 16 residues. Deletions cut 5 bases from V and 1 base from J, with 18 bases between. The CDR3 bases are TGTGCCAGCAGGCGGGGGCCGGATTTAGCGAACACTGAAGCTTTCTTT. Amino acids: CASRRGPDLANTEAFF.

This clonotype was seen repeatedly, ten times or more. V usage is TRBV20-1 and J usage is TRBJ2-3; tentative D call: TRBD2 (5 bases). This CDR3 is built from 15 residues. V was pared by 0 bases and J by 1 base, with 11 bases between. Germline CDR1 is DFQATT and CDR2 is SNEGSKA (reference sequence). In nucleotides, the CDR3 is TGCAGTGCTAGAGAGAGAGGGTCAGGCACAGATACGCAGTATTTT. It codes for CSARERGSGTDTQYF.

This clonotype has a count of ten or more. The V call is TRBV7-9, the J call TRBJ2-7, with TRBD1 identical over 7 bases. V lost 5 bases and J lost 1; bases outside the gene matches: 5. CDR3 size: 14 residues. CDR1 and CDR2 (germline): SEHNR, FQNEAQ (reference sequence). CDR3 bases: TGTGCCAGCAGCCGGACAGGCGGATCCTACGAGCAGTACTTC. It translates to CASSRTGGSYEQYF.

This clonotype appeared many times. V is TRBV24-1 and J is TRBJ2-1, with 10 bases identical to TRBD1. The J call may be wrong; the DNA end is better matched by TRBJ2-5. The CDR3 consists of 16 residues. Germline CDR1 KGHDR, CDR2 SFDVKD. The CDR3 sequence is CATSELGTGVRETQYF. The CDR3 DNA follows: TGTGCCACCAGTGAACTAGGGACAGGGGTTCGAGAGACCCAGTACTTC.

At least ten counts were recorded for this clonotype. This chain joins TRBV10-3 and TRBJ2-7; 7 bases line up with TRBD2. This CDR3 is built from 14 residues. With V trimmed by 4 bases and J by 4 bases, 7 bases remained unmatched. CDR1 and CDR2 from the germline V gene are ENHRY and SYGVKD. CDR3 protein: CAISVSSGLYEQYF. For the CDR3, the DNA is TGTGCCATCAGTGTTTCTAGCGGATTGTACGAGCAGTACTTC.

This clonotype came up a few times. V usage is TRBV30 and J usage is TRBJ2-7, with 9 bases matching TRBD2. The CDR3 is made up of 17 amino acids. Trimming removed 4 bases from V and 0 bases from J; junction bases left unmatched: 13. Germline V lookup: CDR1 GTSNPN, CDR2 SVGIG (reference sequence). This CDR3 is CAWTNRGGRAHSYEQYF. In DNA form, the CDR3 reads TGTGCCTGGACCAATCGGGGCGGGAGGGCCCACTCCTACGAGCAGTACTTC. Filled out from reference TRBV30 and TRBJ2-7, the complete variable domain reads SQTIHQWPATLVQPVGSPLSLECTVEGTSNPNLYWYRQAAGRGLQLLFYSVGIGQISSEVPQNLSASRPQDRQFILSSKKLLLSDSGFYLCAWTNRGGRAHSYEQYFGPGTRLTVT.

The chain joins TRBV6-4 to TRBJ2-3, with 10 nucleotides matching TRBD2. V was clipped by 0 bases and J by 10 bases; unmatched bases: 1. From germline, CDR1 is MRHNA and CDR2 SNTAGT. CDR3 length: 13 residues. CDR3 sequence: CASSDSGTSAQYF. CDR3 DNA sequence: TGTGCCAGCAGTGACTCCGGGACTAGCGCGCAGTATTTT.

This clonotype appeared a few times. The CDR3 loop reads CASSIGGGQDYGYTF. The CDR3 nucleotides are TGTGCCAGCAGCATTGGAGGGGGCCAAGACTATGGCTACACCTTC. V is TRBV7-9 and J is TRBJ1-2; 7 bases are shared with TRBD1. V dropped 5 bases and J dropped 3; count of bases not matched to a gene: 9. Germline V lookup: CDR1 SEHNR, CDR2 FQNEAQ (reference sequence). This CDR3 region has 15 residues.

This clonotype has at least ten counts. The genes are TRBV20-1 and TRBJ2-7; 9 nucleotides align to TRBD1. The CDR3 runs to 19 residues. J gave up 2 bases and V 0 bases, and 17 bases lay outside the gene matches. Germline V gives CDR1 DFQATT, CDR2 SNEGSKA (reference sequence). In DNA form, the CDR3 reads TGCAGTGCTAGAGAGAGGGTGTCGGACAGGGGCCGCAGAACCTACGAGCAGTACTTC. Translation: CSARERVSDRGRRTYEQYF.

This clonotype came up many times. This chain joins TRBV28 and TRBJ2-1; TRBD1 matches 7 bases. This CDR3 is built from 15 residues. With 3 bases clipped from V and 1 base from J, the junction kept 3 bases outside the gene matches. Per the germline V gene, CDR1 is MDHEN and CDR2 is SYDVKM. CDR3 nucleotides: TGTGCCAGCAGTTTCAGGGGGAGATCCTACAATGAGCAGTTCTTC. Its protein is CASSFRGRSYNEQFF.

This clonotype showed up many times. V gene TRBV2 combines with J gene TRBJ2-3, with TRBD2 identical over 12 bases. Per germline, CDR1 SNHLY and CDR2 FYNNEI. With V trimmed by 5 bases and J by 1 base, 7 bases remained unmatched. This CDR3 is built from 17 residues. The DNA of the CDR3 is TGTGCCAGCAGTCCGGGACTAGCGGGTCGCGGCACAGATACGCAGTATTTT. It translates to CASSPGLAGRGTDTQYF.

Of note for this clonotype: A much larger clone lies a single base off, so this may be a read error. V and J are TRBV13 and TRBJ1-2, with D possibly matching TRBD1 (6 bases). The CDR3 is made up of 15 amino acids. Trimming took off 6 bases at V and 0 bases at J, with 14 bases between the two ends. Germline CDR1 reads PRHDT; CDR2 reads FYEKMQ (reference sequence). In DNA, the CDR3 is TGTGCCAGCAGTCTCTATTGGGGGCCTAACTATGGCTACACCTTC. This sequence encodes CASSLYWGPNYGYTF. Filled out from reference TRBV13 and TRBJ1-2, the complete variable domain reads AAGVIQSPRHLIKEKRETATLKCYPIPRHDTVYWYQQGPGQDPQFLISFYEKMQSDKGSIPDRFSAQQFSDYHSELNMSSLELGDSALYFCASSLYWGPNYGYTFGSGTRLTVV.

The DNA for the CDR3 is TGCAGTGCTAGAGATTATGGGGGGGGAAATGAGCAGTTCTTC. Its translation is CSARDYGGGNEQFF. The V and J genes are TRBV20-1 and TRBJ2-1; 7 bases line up with TRBD2. V shed 0 bases, J shed 7 bases, and the junction held 6 bases outside the gene matches. The CDR3 covers 14 residues. The V gene's germline CDR1 is DFQATT and CDR2 SNEGSKA (reference sequence).

This clonotype was detected many times. The junction and the germline gene differ at one end; a read error may be behind it. The rearrangement links TRBV18 to TRBJ2-7, with D perhaps matching TRBD1 (6 bases). This CDR3 has 14 residues. Germline assignment: CDR1 KGHSH and CDR2 LQKENI. Here the CDR3 reads CVSSLSTGHYEQYF. In nucleotides, the CDR3 is TGTGTCAGCTCACTATCGACAGGCCACTACGAGCAGTACTTC.

This clonotype has a count of ten or more. The chain joins TRBV7-2 to TRBJ1-4; 8 nucleotides agree with TRBD1. The CDR3 runs to 13 residues. Germline CDR1 and CDR2: SGHTA and FQGNSA. V dropped 5 bases and J dropped 8; count of bases not matched to a gene: 4. In DNA form, the CDR3 reads TGTGCCAGCAGCGCAGGGACAGGAGAAAAACTGTTTTTT. The encoded protein is CASSAGTGEKLFF.

This chain joins TRBV19 and TRBJ2-2; D uncertain. V was cut by 3 bases and J by 9 bases, with 17 bases left in between. Germline V gives CDR1 LNHDA, CDR2 SQIVND (reference sequence). This CDR3 comprises 15 residues. CDR3 DNA sequence: TGTGCCAGTAGTATCCAATCTCTCGGTCGACGGGAGCTGTTTTTT. It codes for CASSIQSLGRRELFF. The complete variable domain, with remaining parts taken from reference TRBV19 and TRBJ2-2, reads DGGITQSPKYLFRKEGQNVTLSCEQNLNHDAMYWYRQDPGQGLRLIYYSQIVNDFQKGDIAEGYSVSREKKESFPLTVTSAQKNPTAFYLCASSIQSLGRRELFFGEGSRLTVL.

This clonotype has a count of ten or more. This rearrangement joins TRBV30 to TRBJ2-1; D perhaps matches TRBD1 (6 bases). The V gene's germline CDR1 is GTSNPN and CDR2 SVGIG (reference sequence). The CDR3 contains 14 residues. Trimming stripped 3 bases from V and 3 bases from J, with 12 bases between. In nucleotides, the CDR3 is TGTGCCTGGAGGATCCGAGGGGGCTACAATGAGCAGTTCTTC. This sequence encodes CAWRIRGGYNEQFF.

As concerns this clonotype: The junction shows a germline mismatch at one end, possibly a read error. The rearrangement joins TRBV7-9 to TRBJ1-2; D gene ambiguous. Germline CDR1 SEHNR, CDR2 FQNEAQ (reference sequence). The CDR3 spans 13 residues. CDR3 bases: TGTGCCAGCAGCCTCATAGTTTTTGGGAGGACGCAATTC. Its protein product is CASSLIVFGRTQF.

This clonotype was detected many times. The gene calls are TRBV13 and TRBJ1-6; the match to TRBD1 covers 10 bases. Trimming cost V 4 bases and J 7 bases; bases outside gene matches: 13. In germline, CDR1 is PRHDT, CDR2 FYEKMQ (reference sequence). The CDR3 contains 18 residues. For the CDR3, the DNA is TGTGCCAGCAGCTCTTTGGGGACAGGGGCTCAGTGGAATTCACCCCTCCACTTT. It is translated as CASSSLGTGAQWNSPLHF.

About this clonotype: A read error is likely here: a far larger clone is one base away. The chain uses TRBV5-5 and TRBJ1-2, with 10 bases matching TRBD1. The CDR3 runs to 16 residues. Germline CDR1 reads SGHKS; CDR2 reads YYEKEE (reference sequence). CDR3 DNA sequence: TGCGCCAGCAGGCGTGCGCCGGGACAGGGGACCTATGGCTACACCTTC. Translated, it gives CASRRAPGQGTYGYTF.

This chain links TRBV27 with TRBJ1-1; no clear D. Deletions cut 1 base from V and 1 base from J, with 7 bases between. Looked up from germline, CDR1 is MNHEY and CDR2 is SMNVEV (reference sequence). The CDR3 consists of 14 residues. The chain's CDR3 is CASSLFPGNTEAFF. Written as DNA, the CDR3 is TGTGCCAGCAGTTTATTCCCGGGGAACACTGAAGCTTTCTTT.

This clonotype appeared many times. The V gene is TRBV6-5, the J gene TRBJ2-6; D tentatively fits TRBD1 or TRBD2 (5 bases each). Between the trimmed V and J ends, which lost 0 bases and 3 bases, there was a span of 12 bases. This CDR3 has 17 amino acids. Germline CDR1 is MNHEY and CDR2 is SVGAGI. CDR3 sequence (DNA): TGTGCCAGCAGTTACTCGGGGACGAAGTTTGGGGCCAACGTCCTGACTTTC. This translates into CASSYSGTKFGANVLTF.

The sample holds many counts of this clonotype. In nucleotides, the CDR3 is TGTGCCAGCAGTCGGACACCCTCAACTAATGAAAAACTGTTTTTT. Its protein is CASSRTPSTNEKLFF. V is TRBV6-1 and J is TRBJ1-4; a possible D gene is TRBD1 (5 bases). Per the germline V gene, CDR1 is MNHNS and CDR2 is SASEGT. V was pared by 5 bases and J by 0 bases, with 10 bases between. The CDR3 has 15 residues.

This clonotype was picked up many times. The V and J genes are TRBV2 and TRBJ1-5; 8 bases line up with TRBD1. The V segment lost 7 bases and the J segment 8 bases; nucleotides outside the gene matches: 7. CDR1 and CDR2 (germline): SNHLY, FYNNEI. This CDR3 spans 13 amino acids. This CDR3 reads CASMGQVGEPQHF. CDR3 coding DNA: TGTGCCAGCATGGGACAGGTGGGTGAGCCCCAGCATTTT.

Only a few counts were recorded for this clonotype. The chain is built from TRBV18 and TRBJ2-7, with a weak D call TRBD1 (6 bases). This CDR3 is 11 amino acids long. CDR1 is KGHSH and CDR2 is LQKENI in the germline V gene. Deletions cut 8 bases from V and 6 bases from J, with 11 bases between. CDR3 region: CASQGLGEQYF. The CDR3 bases are TGTGCCAGCCAGGGGCTCGGCGAGCAGTACTTC. The entire variable domain, with the rest obtained from reference TRBV18 and TRBJ2-7, is as follows: NAGVMQNPRHLVRRRGQEARLRCSPMKGHSHVYWYRQLPEEGLKFMVYLQKENIIDESGMPKERFSAEFPKEGPSILRIQQVVRGDSAAYFCASQGLGEQYFGPGTRLTVT.

This clonotype was recorded many times. The chain uses TRBV6-1 and TRBJ1-4; the D is unclear. The length of the CDR3 is 14 residues. Trimming stripped 6 bases from V and 7 bases from J, with 15 bases between. Germline values: CDR1 MNHNS, CDR2 SASEGT. The CDR3: CASRDYSGGEKLFF. In DNA form, the CDR3 reads TGTGCCAGCAGGGATTACAGCGGAGGTGAAAAACTGTTTTTT.

This clonotype was detected ten times or more. The chain uses TRBV27 and TRBJ2-7; 11 bases match TRBD1. From germline, CDR1 is MNHEY and CDR2 SMNVEV (reference sequence). Germline trimming cut 5 bases from V and 6 bases from J; bases unmatched to any gene: 9. This CDR3 contains 15 residues. CDR3 DNA sequence: TGTGCCAGCAGTCCCCGGACAGGGGGCTCTTTCGAGCAGTACTTC. It is translated as CASSPRTGGSFEQYF.